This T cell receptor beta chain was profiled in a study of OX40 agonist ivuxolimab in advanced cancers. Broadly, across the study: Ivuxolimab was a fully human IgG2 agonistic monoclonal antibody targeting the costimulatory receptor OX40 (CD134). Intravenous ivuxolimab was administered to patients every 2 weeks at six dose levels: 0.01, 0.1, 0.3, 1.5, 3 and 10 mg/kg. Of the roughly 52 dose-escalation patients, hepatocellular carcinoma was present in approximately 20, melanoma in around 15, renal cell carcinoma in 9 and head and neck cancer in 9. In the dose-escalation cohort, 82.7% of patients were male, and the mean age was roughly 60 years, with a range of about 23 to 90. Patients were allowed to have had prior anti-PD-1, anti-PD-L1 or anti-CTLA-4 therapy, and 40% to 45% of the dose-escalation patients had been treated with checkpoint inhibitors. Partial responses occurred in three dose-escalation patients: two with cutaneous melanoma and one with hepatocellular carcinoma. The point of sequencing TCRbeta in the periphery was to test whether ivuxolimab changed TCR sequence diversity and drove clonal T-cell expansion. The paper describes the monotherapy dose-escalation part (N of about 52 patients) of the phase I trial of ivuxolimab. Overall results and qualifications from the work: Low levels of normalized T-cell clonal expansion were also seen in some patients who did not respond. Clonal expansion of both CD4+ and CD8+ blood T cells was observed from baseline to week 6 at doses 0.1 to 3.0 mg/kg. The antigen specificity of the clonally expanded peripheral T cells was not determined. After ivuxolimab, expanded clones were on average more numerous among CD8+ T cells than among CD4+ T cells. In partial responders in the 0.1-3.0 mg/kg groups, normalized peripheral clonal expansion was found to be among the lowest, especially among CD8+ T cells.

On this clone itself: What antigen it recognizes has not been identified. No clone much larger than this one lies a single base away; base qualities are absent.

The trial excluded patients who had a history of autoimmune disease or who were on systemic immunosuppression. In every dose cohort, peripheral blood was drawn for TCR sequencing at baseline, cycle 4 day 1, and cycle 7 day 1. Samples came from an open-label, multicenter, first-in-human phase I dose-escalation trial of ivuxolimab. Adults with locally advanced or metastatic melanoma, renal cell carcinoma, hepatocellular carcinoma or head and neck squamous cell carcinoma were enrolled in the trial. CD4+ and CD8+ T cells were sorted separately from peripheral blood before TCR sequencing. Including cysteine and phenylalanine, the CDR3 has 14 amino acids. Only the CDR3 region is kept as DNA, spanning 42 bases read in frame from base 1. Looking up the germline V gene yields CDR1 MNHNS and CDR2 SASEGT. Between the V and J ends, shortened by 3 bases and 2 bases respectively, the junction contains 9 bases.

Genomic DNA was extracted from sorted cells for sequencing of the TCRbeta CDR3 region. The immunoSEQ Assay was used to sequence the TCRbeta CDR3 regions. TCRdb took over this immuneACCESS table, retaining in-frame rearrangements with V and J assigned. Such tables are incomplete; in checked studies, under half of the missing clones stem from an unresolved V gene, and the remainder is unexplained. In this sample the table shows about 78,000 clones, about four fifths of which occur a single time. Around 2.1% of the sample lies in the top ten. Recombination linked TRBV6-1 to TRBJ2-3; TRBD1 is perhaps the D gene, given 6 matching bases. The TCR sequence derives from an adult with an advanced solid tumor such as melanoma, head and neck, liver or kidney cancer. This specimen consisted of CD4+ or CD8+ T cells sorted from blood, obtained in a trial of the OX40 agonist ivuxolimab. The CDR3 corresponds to CASSEDRDTDTQYF. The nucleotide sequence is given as TGTGCCAGCAGTGAGGACAGAGACACAGATACGCAGTATTTT.